The 28 T cell receptor beta chains presented below share a single source sample, sequenced in a study of T-cell memory formation after mild COVID-19. TCRdb re-called the 5' RACE reads with MiXCR, one entry per CDR3 protein. The sample records 210,000 or so distinct CDR3 sequences, around 16% being singletons. The sequenced material came from PBMCs or a T cell subset sorted from them (not recorded which). The receptors derive from an adult woman who had mild COVID-19 (a few samples of this study predate the infection). Cell type and time point are not known.

The chain employs TRBV7-2 and TRBJ1-6, with a tentative D call TRBD1 (5 bases). Looked up from germline, CDR1 is SGHTA and CDR2 is FQGNSA. Between the trimmed V and J ends, which lost 5 bases and 9 bases, there was a span of 17 bases. The CDR3 is 15 amino acids. The CDR3 spells CASSRTTEIRSPLHF. In nucleotides, the CDR3 is TGTGCCAGCAGCCGGACAACTGAAATCCGTTCACCCCTCCACTTT.

This clonotype was detected only a few times. This chain uses TRBV21-1 with TRBJ1-2; the D call in the table, TRBD1, was not verified against the DNA. TRBV21-1 is a pseudogene segment. The CDR3 contains 14 residues. The chain's CDR3 is CASSAAGWKPGYTF. As DNA, the CDR3 is TGTGCCAGCAGCGCCGCAGGGTGGAAACCTGGCTACACCTTC.

This clonotype was detected a few times. The J gene is TRBJ2-1, the V gene TRBV11-3, with D unclear. V lost 0 bases and J lost 7, with 10 bases in between. Looked up from germline, CDR1 is SGHNT and CDR2 is YENEEA. This CDR3 is 14 amino acids long. The CDR3 region has the DNA TGTGCCAGCAGCTTAGATCCGGAGAAGAATGAGCAGTTCTTC. Translation gives CASSLDPEKNEQFF.

This clonotype was recorded a few times. The genes are TRBV2 and TRBJ2-3, with 7 bases identical to TRBD2. J gave up 2 bases and V 6 bases, and 11 bases lay outside the gene matches. In germline, CDR1 is SNHLY, CDR2 FYNNEI. The CDR3 runs to 16 residues. The CDR3: CASSPSASGFTDTQYF. CDR3 DNA: TGTGCCAGCAGCCCCTCGGCTAGCGGATTCACAGATACGCAGTATTTT.

The chain carries TRBV3-1 and TRBJ2-5; the D is unclear. The CDR3 extends over 15 amino acids. V was cut by 2 bases and J by 2 bases, with 12 bases left in between. Germline V lookup: CDR1 LGHDT, CDR2 YNNKEL (reference sequence). CDR3: CASSQFGPRQETQYF. In DNA, the CDR3 is TGTGCCAGCAGCCAATTTGGACCGAGACAAGAGACCCAGTACTTC.

The chain combines TRBV6-6 with TRBJ2-1; D is undetermined. The CDR3 spans 13 residues. Trimming removed 0 bases at V and 8 bases at J, with 8 bases between. The germline V gene encodes CDR1 MNHNY and CDR2 SVGAGI (reference sequence). The CDR3 is CASSYSMGDEQFF. DNA for the CDR3: TGTGCCAGCAGTTACTCGATGGGTGATGAGCAGTTCTTC.

This clonotype came up a few times. The chain employs TRBV7-3 and TRBJ1-2; unclear D gene. The CDR3 extends over 13 amino acids. V gave up 4 bases and J gave up 3 bases, with 9 bases separating them. Germline CDR1 SGHTA, CDR2 FQGTGA. In nucleotides, the CDR3 is TGTGCCAGCAGCTCCCGACCGGACTATGGCTACACCTTC. Translation: CASSSRPDYGYTF.

This clonotype was counted a few times. The V call is TRBV7-9, the J call TRBJ2-2; 11 positions match TRBD2. The ends lost 3 bases at V and 4 bases at J; junction bases unmatched: 10. The CDR3 length is 18 residues. Germline CDR1 reads SEHNR; CDR2 reads FQNEAQ (reference sequence). Here the CDR3 DNA reads TGTGCCAGCAGCTTCCCCGAGACTAGCGGGAAATTCACCGGGGAGCTGTTTTTT. As protein: CASSFPETSGKFTGELFF.

This chain connects TRBV20-1 to TRBJ2-3; the D is unclear. The CDR3 has 12 residues. Germline V gene data show CDR1 as DFQATT and CDR2 as SNEGSKA (reference sequence). Trimming shortened V by 0 bases and J by 11 bases, and 12 bases separated the two germline ends. The CDR3 is CSARDHRQLQYF. CDR3 coding DNA: TGCAGTGCTAGAGATCATCGTCAATTGCAGTATTTT.

The chain carries TRBV6-5 and TRBJ2-1; 8 bases align to TRBD2. The CDR3 contains 13 residues. CDR1 is MNHEY, CDR2 SVGAGI, per germline. Trimming at V came to 5 bases and at J to 7 bases, leaving 4 bases not matched to a gene. CDR3 nucleotides: TGTGCCAGCAGTCTTCGACTAGCGAATGAGCAGTTCTTC. It encodes CASSLRLANEQFF.

The chain is built from TRBV18 and TRBJ2-7; 7 nucleotides match TRBD1. Trimming at V came to 6 bases and at J to 0 bases, leaving 11 bases not matched to a gene. The germline gives CDR1 KGHSH, CDR2 LQKENI. The CDR3 is 16 amino acids. The CDR3, as DNA: TGTGCCAGCTCCCAAAGACAGGGTTCTTCCTCCTACGAGCAGTACTTC. Translation: CASSQRQGSSSYEQYF.

This clonotype appeared many times. The J gene is TRBJ1-2, the V gene TRBV12-3 or TRBV12-4; D call uncertain. The V end lost 2 bases, the J end lost 0 bases, and 1 base lay between the germline ends. CDR3 length equals 12 residues. The CDR3 nucleotides read TGTGCCAGCAGTTTATCTAACTATGGCTACACCTTC. Translating it yields CASSLSNYGYTF.

V usage is TRBV6-5 and J usage is TRBJ2-7; the match to TRBD2 covers 9 bases. V was clipped by 6 bases and J by 4 bases; unmatched bases: 13. The germline gives CDR1 MNHEY, CDR2 SVGAGI. The CDR3 is made up of 16 amino acids. CDR3: CASSFRLTSGEYEQYF. CDR3 sequence (DNA): TGTGCCAGCAGCTTCAGACTGACTAGCGGAGAGTACGAGCAGTACTTC.

The J gene is TRBJ1-2, the V gene TRBV12-3 or TRBV12-4, with D maybe TRBD1 (5 bases). The CDR3 loop spans 15 amino acids. Trimming pared 1 base from V and 7 bases from J, leaving 16 bases between. CDR3 sequence (DNA): TGTGCCAGCAGTTTAGGTTACCTTACGGGGGGTGGCTACACCTTC. This encodes CASSLGYLTGGGYTF.

This sequence joins TRBV7-2 and TRBJ1-6, with TRBD1 matching 7 bases. Germline V gene sequence: CDR1 SGHTA, CDR2 FQGNSA. The CDR3 sequence is 15 residues long. J lost 9 bases, V lost 1 base, and 6 bases had no gene match. DNA of the CDR3: TGTGCCAGCAGCTTAGATAAGGGGGCGGCTTCACCCCTCCACTTT. This encodes CASSLDKGAASPLHF.

The J gene is TRBJ2-3, the V gene TRBV7-2; no firm D call. V lost 4 bases, J lost 1 base, and 6 bases lay in between. The CDR3 extends over 13 amino acids. Germline V gives CDR1 SGHTA, CDR2 FQGNSA. CDR3 sequence (DNA): TGTGCCAGCAGCTCGGAAGGCACAGATACGCAGTATTTT. Protein sequence: CASSSEGTDTQYF.

There are a few counts of this clonotype. The CDR3 region is CASSSRRHGGILAFF. The CDR3 DNA reads as TGTGCCAGCAGCAGCCGAAGGCACGGGGGCATATTAGCTTTCTTT. J is TRBJ1-1 and V is TRBV6-2 or TRBV6-3; D is perhaps TRBD1 (6 bases). The CDR3 spans 15 residues. The V and J ends lost 6 bases and 10 bases respectively, with 24 bases between them. Germline lookup yields CDR1 MNHEY and CDR2 SVGEGT.

The genes are TRBV7-2 and TRBJ1-2; 8 positions match TRBD1. Germline CDR1 is SGHTA and CDR2 is FQGNSA. The junction had 14 bases not matched to a gene; V was cut back by 2 bases and J by 0 bases. The CDR3 runs to 19 residues. As DNA, the CDR3 is TGTGCCAGCAGCTTACAGGGGGCTTTATACTACTCGGCTAACTATGGCTACACCTTC. Amino acid sequence: CASSLQGALYYSANYGYTF.

This clonotype came up many times. This chain links TRBV30 with TRBJ2-7; D gene unclear. Germline V gives CDR1 GTSNPN, CDR2 SVGIG (reference sequence). The CDR3 extends over 12 amino acids. V was pared by 0 bases and J by 6 bases, with 9 bases between. The DNA of the CDR3 is TGTGCCTGGAGTGTAACGGCAGTCGAGCAGTACTTC. Residues: CAWSVTAVEQYF.

The V gene is TRBV6-6, the J gene TRBJ1-5; possibly TRBD1 for D (5 bases). Trimming took 0 bases from V and 1 from J, leaving 13 bases between them. Germline V gene data show CDR1 as MNHNY and CDR2 as SVGAGI (reference sequence). This CDR3 comprises 17 residues. CDR3 amino acids: CASSYSMSGLSNQPQHF. Here the CDR3 DNA reads TGTGCCAGCAGTTACTCCATGTCAGGGCTGAGCAATCAGCCCCAGCATTTT.

This chain uses TRBV29-1 with TRBJ1-1; D is unresolved. The length of the CDR3 is 12 residues. The germline CDR1 and CDR2 sequences are SQVTM and ANQGSEA. V was shortened by 4 bases and J by 11 bases, with 17 bases between the two germline ends. The CDR3 DNA reads TGCAGCGTTGTCAGGACGGGAGGTAGGGCTTTCTTT. Its translation is CSVVRTGGRAFF.

The V gene is TRBV20-1, the J gene TRBJ2-3; D uncertain. Deletions cut 1 base from V and 6 bases from J, with 5 bases between. Germline CDR1 and CDR2: DFQATT and SNEGSKA (reference sequence). This CDR3 contains 11 residues. CDR3 sequence (DNA): TGCAGTGCTAGAGCGCAGGATACGCAGTATTTT. This encodes CSARAQDTQYF.

This clonotype occurred a few times. This rearrangement joins TRBV5-1 to TRBJ2-5; perhaps D is TRBD1 or TRBD2 (6 bases each). This CDR3 contains 14 residues. CDR1 and CDR2 (germline): SGHRS, YFSETQ. V lost 0 bases, J lost 2 bases, and 8 bases lay in between. The CDR3 DNA reads as TGCGCCAGCAGCTTGGGGGGGGCGCAAGAGACCCAGTACTTC. It codes for CASSLGGAQETQYF. The whole variable domain, filled in from reference TRBV5-1 and TRBJ2-5, reads KAGVTQTPRYLIKTRGQQVTLSCSPISGHRSVSWYQQTPGQGLQFLFEYFSETQRNKGNFPGRFSGRQFSNSRSEMNVSTLELGDSALYLCASSLGGAQETQYFGPGTRLLVL.

DNA of the CDR3: TGTGCCAGCAGCCCCGGGGGGGCGCGTACCTACGAGCAGTACTTC. As protein: CASSPGGARTYEQYF. The gene calls are TRBV12-3 or TRBV12-4 and TRBJ2-7; 8 nucleotides align to TRBD2. Losses at the gene ends were 6 bases for V and 2 bases for J; bases not matched to a gene: 9. The CDR3 runs 15 residues.

The chain carries TRBV20-1 and TRBJ2-7, with 13 positions matching TRBD2. The germline CDR1 and CDR2 sequences are DFQATT and SNEGSKA (reference sequence). V lost 1 base and J lost 6; bases outside the gene matches: 3. This CDR3 has 14 amino acids. This CDR3 reads CSARVGTSGTEQYF. As DNA, the CDR3 is TGCAGTGCTAGAGTCGGGACTAGCGGGACCGAGCAGTACTTC.

This clonotype has a handful of counts. This chain connects TRBV4-1 to TRBJ1-5; 9 positions agree with TRBD1. After removal of 1 base from V and 6 bases from J, the junction contained 10 bases not matched to a gene. This CDR3 comprises 17 residues. The V gene's germline CDR1 is MGHRA and CDR2 YSYEKL. CDR3 nucleotide sequence: TGCGCCAGCAGCCAAGCGGGGTTACAGGGGGCGGGTCAGCCCCAGCATTTT. The encoded protein is CASSQAGLQGAGQPQHF.

This clonotype was counted a few times. This chain joins TRBV5-1 and TRBJ1-3, with unresolved D. The CDR3 is made up of 16 amino acids. The germline V and J ends were trimmed by 0 bases and 2 bases, with 12 bases remaining between them. Germline V lookup: CDR1 SGHRS, CDR2 YFSETQ. CDR3 region: CASSLAYREAGNTIYF. CDR3 bases: TGCGCCAGCAGCTTGGCTTACAGAGAAGCTGGAAACACCATATATTTT. Complete variable domain (other parts from reference TRBV5-1 and TRBJ1-3): KAGVTQTPRYLIKTRGQQVTLSCSPISGHRSVSWYQQTPGQGLQFLFEYFSETQRNKGNFPGRFSGRQFSNSRSEMNVSTLELGDSALYLCASSLAYREAGNTIYFGEGSWLTVV.

The chain is built from TRBV12-3 or TRBV12-4 and TRBJ2-3; the match to TRBD2 covers 9 bases. CDR3 length equals 14 residues. J gave up 2 bases and V 8 bases, and 5 bases lay outside the gene matches. Written as DNA, the CDR3 is TGTGCCAGCCTACTAGCGGGCGACACAGATACGCAGTATTTT. Translating it yields CASLLAGDTDTQYF.